These T cell receptor beta chains were read from a single sample in a study of T-cell memory formation after mild COVID-19. Via MiXCR, TCRdb re-called the 5' RACE reads, giving one row per CDR3 protein. Among 210,000 or so distinct CDR3 sequences listed, over 9.5% were seen once. The sequenced sample consisted of PBMCs or a T cell subset sorted from them (not recorded which). The origin of the receptors is a man younger than 35 who had mild COVID-19 (a few samples of this study predate the infection). Cell type and time point are not known. Each CDR3 is given with its conserved first and last residue. The D gene is left open where the match is weak. A clone size is listed for some rows: how often the clone was seen (once, few, many), or a class if it is expanded.

D	V	J	size	DNA	CDR3
TRBD1	TRBV20-1	TRBJ2-7	.	TGCAGTGCTAGACCCGGACAGGGGACTTACGAGCAGTACTTC	CSARPGQGTYEQYF
TRBD2	TRBV20-1	TRBJ2-5	.	TGCAGTGCTATTCGAGCGGGCAGCGGGGGTAAAGAGACCCAGTACTTC	CSAIRAGSGGKETQYF
.	TRBV4-2	TRBJ1-1	few	TGTGCCAGCAGCCAAGATCGGGACATACCGAACACTGAAGCTTTCTTT	CASSQDRDIPNTEAFF
TRBD2	TRBV10-2	TRBJ2-7	many	TGCGCCAGCAGGCGCGGGGGGAGCTCCTACGAGCAGTACTTC	CASRRGGSSYEQYF
.	TRBV5-1	TRBJ2-7	few	TGCGCCAGCAAGAAGGGAGATTACTACGAGCAGTACTTC	CASKKGDYYEQYF
.	TRBV4-3	TRBJ2-1	many	TGCGCCAGCAGCCAAGAGCCGAGGTCCAATGAGCAGTTCTTC	CASSQEPRSNEQFF
.	TRBV4-3	TRBJ2-1	many	TGCGCCAGCAGCCAAGAAGGTCGGGCGGGCAATGAGCAGTTCTTC	CASSQEGRAGNEQFF
.	TRBV12-3/TRBV12-4	TRBJ2-5	few	TGTGCCAGCAGTTCCCGGGACGGCTCAAGGGAGACCCAGTACTTC	CASSSRDGSRETQYF
.	TRBV11-3	TRBJ2-3	.	TGTGCCAGCAGCTCGGACGGGGAGAGCCCGGGGGCAGATACGCAGTATTTT	CASSSDGESPGADTQYF
.	TRBV24-1	TRBJ2-3	.	TGTGCCACCGGGACCAGGGGAAGTGGCACAGATACGCAGTATTTT	CATGTRGSGTDTQYF
TRBD1	TRBV28	TRBJ1-6	.	TGTGCCAGCAGATCGTGGGGACAGTATAATTCACCCCTCCACTTT	CASRSWGQYNSPLHF
.	TRBV7-9	TRBJ1-5	few	TGTGCCAGCAGCTTAGGGAGGAGGAATCAGCCCCAGCATTTT	CASSLGRRNQPQHF
.	TRBV6-6	TRBJ1-1	few	TGTGCCAGCAGTTCGGGTCAGGACACTGAAGCTTTCTTT	CASSSGQDTEAFF
TRBD1	TRBV3-1	TRBJ1-1	few	TGTGCCAGCAGCCACAGGACAGGGAACACTGAAGCTTTCTTT	CASSHRTGNTEAFF
TRBD2	TRBV7-3	TRBJ2-5	.	TGTGCCAGCAGCTTGGGGGGACTAGCGGGGACGGAGACCCAGTACTTC	CASSLGGLAGTETQYF
.	TRBV5-1	TRBJ2-1	.	TGCGCCAGCAGCTTGGTAGGGGCAGCCCCTTACAATGAGCAGTTCTTC	CASSLVGAAPYNEQFF
TRBD2	TRBV18	TRBJ2-5	few	TGTGCCAGCTCACCAGGGGAGGGCCAGTACTTC	CASSPGEGQYF
TRBD1	TRBV28	TRBJ1-6	.	TGTGCCAGCCTCCAGGGGGCCTCTCGGGGGTCACCCCTCCACTTT	CASLQGASRGSPLHF
.	TRBV6-2/TRBV6-3	TRBJ1-5	few	TGTGCCAGCAGGTCCCCCCGAGAGAATCGGCCCCAGCATTTT	CASRSPRENRPQHF
TRBD1	TRBV20-1	TRBJ1-1	.	TGCAGGGCACAGGGGGCAGGGAACACTGAAGCTTTCTTT	CRAQGAGNTEAFF
TRBD1	TRBV6-6	TRBJ2-2	.	TGTGCCAGCAGTCCCGGGACAGGGCCCCTCACCGGGGAGCTGTTTTTT	CASSPGTGPLTGELFF
TRBD1	TRBV12-3/TRBV12-4	TRBJ2-5	.	TGTGCCAGCAGTGCCCGCGGACAGGGGAGTTGGCAAGAGACCCAGTACTTC	CASSARGQGSWQETQYF
TRBD2	TRBV7-6	TRBJ2-2	few	TGTGCCAGCAGCCAAACGGGGGGGGCCGGCACCGGGGAGCTGTTTTTT	CASSQTGGAGTGELFF
.	TRBV5-6	TRBJ1-2	.	TGTGCCAGCAGCTTGGGAACAGCCGAACTCTATGGCTACACCTTC	CASSLGTAELYGYTF
.	TRBV3-1	TRBJ2-1	medium-sized	TGTGCCAGCAGCCTACGGGACGCCAGCGGTTCTGAGCAGTTCTTC	CASSLRDASGSEQFF
.	TRBV7-8	TRBJ2-7	many	TGTGCCAGCAGCCAGCACTACGAGCAGTACTTC	CASSQHYEQYF
.	TRBV28	TRBJ1-2	.	TGTGCCAGCAGTATGACCGTGGCCCGGGGCTACACCTTC	CASSMTVARGYTF
.	TRBV28	TRBJ1-2	.	TGTGCCAGCAGGATGAGACCGGGTGGAGACTATGGCTACACCTTC	CASRMRPGGDYGYTF